The T cell receptor beta chain described here comes from a study of response to subunit inactivated influenza vaccine. V shed 5 bases and J 3 bases; nucleotides not matched to a gene: 6. Germline CDR1 and CDR2: MNHEY and SMNVEV (reference sequence). This CDR3 comprises 17 residues. Study-wide findings and caveats: It was the authors' suggestion that each seasonal influenza vaccination recruits few new T cells.

In TCRdb, the RT-PCR reads were re-called with MiXCR into one record per CDR3 protein. This table has 200,000 to 250,000 distinct CDR3 sequences, roughly an eighth appearing once. Notes on this clonotype: Its specificity is not known.

The chain uses TRBV27 and TRBJ2-1; 14 nucleotides align to TRBD2. The sequencing used non-naive T cells sorted from PBMCs, collected less than 15 days before vaccination. The receptor's source is a man in his forties or fifties who received an inactivated influenza vaccine. This CDR3 is CASSPGTSGGFYNEQFF. The CDR3, as DNA: TGTGCCAGCAGTCCCGGGACTAGCGGGGGTTTCTACAATGAGCAGTTCTTC.